One and the same sample provided the 18 T cell receptor beta chains below, sequenced in a study of molecular identifiers for immune sequencing clone quantification. TCRdb re-analysed the PCR reads in MiXCR, keeping a single row per CDR3 protein. This sample has 90,000 to 120,000 distinct CDR3 sequences, with roughly a third found just once. Sequencing used naive CD8+ T cells from blood, with Jurkat cell RNA spiked in. The subset here: FACS-sorted CD8+CD4-CCR7+CD45RA+ naive T cells. Receptors were obtained from a human donor in good health. Some libraries in this study had Jurkat cell RNA spiked in.

J is TRBJ2-5 and V is TRBV13, with 9 bases identical to TRBD1. The length of the CDR3 is 17 residues. V trimming: 5 bases; J trimming: 2 bases; junction bases outside the gene matches: 12. The V gene's germline CDR1 is PRHDT and CDR2 FYEKMQ (reference sequence). The CDR3 coding sequence is TGTGCCAGCAGCCAAAACAGGGGGCCCCGTCAACAAGAGACCCAGTACTTC. Translated, it gives CASSQNRGPRQQETQYF.

This clonotype was seen at least ten times. This chain links TRBV5-4 with TRBJ2-7; 10 nucleotides align to TRBD2. J lost 2 bases, V lost 4 bases, and 6 bases had no gene match. Germline CDR1 SGHNT, CDR2 YYREEE (reference sequence). There are 15 residues in the CDR3. The CDR3 DNA follows: TGTGCCAGCAGCCACAGGACTAGCGGCCCCTACGAGCAGTACTTC. Its protein is CASSHRTSGPYEQYF.

The chain uses TRBV2 and TRBJ2-1; 12 bases align to TRBD2. The germline gives CDR1 SNHLY, CDR2 FYNNEI. This CDR3 has 14 residues. J gave up 9 bases and V 10 bases, and 10 bases lay outside the gene matches. CDR3 loop: CATLTSGSGGEQFF. In nucleotides, the CDR3 is TGTGCCACCTTGACTAGCGGGAGTGGTGGTGAGCAGTTCTTC.

In this sample, this clonotype turned up a few times. The chain joins TRBV6-2 or TRBV6-3 to TRBJ2-1, with 9 positions matching TRBD2. The V and J ends lost 5 bases and 2 bases, in that order; junction bases with no gene match: 7. CDR3 length: 16 residues. CDR1 MNHEY and CDR2 SVGEGT come from the germline V gene. The CDR3 here is CASSAALAGAYNEQFF. In nucleotides, the CDR3 is TGTGCCAGCAGTGCGGCTTTAGCGGGGGCCTACAATGAGCAGTTCTTC.

The chain recombines TRBV6-2 or TRBV6-3 with TRBJ1-5, with D possibly TRBD1 on 6 matching bases. This CDR3 is built from 17 residues. Trimming shortened V by 5 bases and J by 6 bases, and 23 bases separated the two germline ends. Germline V lookup: CDR1 MNHEY, CDR2 SVGEGT. The CDR3 DNA reads as TGTGCCAGCAGTCCCCTATTAGTCAGGGACACTCGTCAGCCCCAGCATTTT. As protein: CASSPLLVRDTRQPQHF.

At least ten counts were recorded for this clonotype. CDR3 DNA sequence: TGTGCCAGCAGTTTCCCCTATCCGGAGACGCAGTATTTT. This gives the protein CASSFPYPETQYF. V is TRBV27 and J is TRBJ2-3; no clear D. The germline gives CDR1 MNHEY, CDR2 SMNVEV (reference sequence). V was cut by 3 bases and J by 9 bases, with 13 bases left in between. The CDR3 runs to 13 residues.

A word on this clonotype: A much bigger clone sits one base away, suggesting this may be a read error. This sequence joins TRBV20-1 and TRBJ2-2, with D tentatively TRBD2 (6 bases). Germline loops: CDR1 DFQATT, CDR2 SNEGSKA (reference sequence). The CDR3 extends over 15 amino acids. The CDR3 nucleotides are TGCTGTGCTAGAGGGGTTAGCGGCTACACCGGGGAGCTGTTTTTT. Its translation is CCARGVSGYTGELFF.

This clonotype was observed at least ten times. The chain combines TRBV14 with TRBJ2-7; 7 nucleotides agree with TRBD1. J gave up 6 bases and V 3 bases, and 2 bases lay outside the gene matches. Germline loops: CDR1 SGHDN, CDR2 FVKESK. The length of the CDR3 is 12 residues. CDR3 sequence reads: CASSHPGGEQYF. The CDR3 bases are TGTGCCAGCAGCCACCCAGGGGGCGAGCAGTACTTC.

This clonotype showed up just a few times. CDR3 DNA sequence: TGTGCCAGCAGTTCGCCGGGACTAGCGGGAGGGCCGAACACCGGGGAGCTGTTTTTT. Translation: CASSSPGLAGGPNTGELFF. This sequence joins TRBV27 and TRBJ2-2; 16 bases are a match to TRBD2. Trimming removed 4 bases from V and 0 bases from J; junction bases left unmatched: 5. This CDR3 spans 19 amino acids. From germline, CDR1 is MNHEY and CDR2 SMNVEV (reference sequence).

In this sample, this clonotype turned up many times. The conserved closing phenylalanine or tryptophan is absent in this CDR3, likely reflecting a read error. It is unclear where the CDR3 begins or ends on the DNA, so no DNA is shown, and the CDR3 is as TCRdb lists it. The chain is built from TRBV3-1 and TRBJ2-7; the table's D call, TRBD2, has no DNA check behind it. Inclusive of both ends, the CDR3 amounts to 11 amino acids. Per germline, CDR1 LGHDT and CDR2 YNNKEL (reference sequence). CDR3 in amino acids: CASSRPPEAGS.

This clonotype has more than one count but fewer than ten. The chain couples TRBV12-3 or TRBV12-4 to TRBJ2-1, with no clear D. V lost 0 bases to trimming and J lost 6 bases, with 21 bases between them. The CDR3 loop spans 18 amino acids. The chain's CDR3 is CASSLALLPGPSANEQFF. The CDR3 DNA is TGTGCCAGCAGTTTAGCCCTCCTTCCAGGACCATCGGCCAATGAGCAGTTCTTC.

About this clonotype: This may come from a read error, since a much larger clone is one base off. This chain uses TRBV5-1 with TRBJ2-1; TRBD1 agrees at 7 bases. CDR1 SGHRS and CDR2 YFSETQ come from the germline V gene. The CDR3 covers 14 residues. Written as DNA, the CDR3 is TGCGCCGGCAGCCACCGGGACAGATACAATGAGCAGTTCTTC. Its translation: CAGSHRDRYNEQFF.

This clonotype was counted many times. This chain connects TRBV28 to TRBJ1-5; 7 positions match TRBD1. The CDR3 is 15 amino acids. V lost 7 bases to trimming and J lost 0 bases; unmatched junction nucleotides: 6. From germline, CDR1 is MDHEN and CDR2 SYDVKM. In DNA, the CDR3 is TGTGCCAGCAAGGACGACAGGGCTAGCAATCAGCCCCAGCATTTT. It translates to CASKDDRASNQPQHF.

In this sample, this clonotype turned up a few times. The chain employs TRBV25-1 and TRBJ2-5; tentative D call: TRBD2 (5 bases). The CDR3 is 12 amino acids. V was clipped by 8 bases and J by 1 base, with 8 bases between them. Per the germline V gene, CDR1 is MGHDK and CDR2 is SYGVNS. CDR3 loop: CASEGSQETQYF. CDR3 in DNA: TGTGCCAGCGAAGGGAGCCAAGAGACCCAGTACTTC.

The gene calls are TRBV4-1 and TRBJ2-7, with 10 bases fitting TRBD1. The CDR3 has 13 residues. Germline V gene lookup returns CDR1 MGHRA and CDR2 YSYEKL. V was pared by 4 bases and J by 6 bases, with 3 bases of the junction left unmatched. The CDR3: CASSRWTGGEQYF. The CDR3 DNA is TGCGCCAGCAGCCGGTGGACAGGGGGCGAGCAGTACTTC.

Ten or more counts support this clonotype. The chain has TRBV28 and TRBJ2-5; 7 positions agree with TRBD2. The CDR3 contains 18 residues. V trimming: 3 bases; J trimming: 0 bases; junction bases outside the gene matches: 13. The V gene's germline CDR1 is MDHEN and CDR2 SYDVKM. Here the CDR3 reads CASSLNPGILADQETQYF. CDR3 nucleotides: TGTGCCAGCAGTTTGAATCCCGGGATTCTAGCGGACCAAGAGACCCAGTACTTC.

In its sample, this clonotype was seen a few times. This chain's CDR3 is CASSIPPEGTEAFF. The DNA for the CDR3 is TGTGCCAGTAGTATCCCACCGGAGGGTACTGAAGCTTTCTTT. J is TRBJ1-1 and V is TRBV19; D is unclear. CDR1 is LNHDA, CDR2 SQIVND, per germline (reference sequence). CDR3 length: 14 residues. Trimming removed 3 bases at V and 5 bases at J, with 13 bases between. Together with reference TRBV19 and TRBJ1-1, the CDR3 gives the full variable domain: DGGITQSPKYLFRKEGQNVTLSCEQNLNHDAMYWYRQDPGQGLRLIYYSQIVNDFQKGDIAEGYSVSREKKESFPLTVTSAQKNPTAFYLCASSIPPEGTEAFFGQGTRLTVV.

The chain recombines TRBV7-2 with TRBJ1-6; maybe TRBD1 (5 bases). Trimming took off 8 bases at V and 6 bases at J, with 20 bases between the two ends. The V gene's germline CDR1 is SGHTA and CDR2 FQGNSA. The CDR3 extends over 16 amino acids. This CDR3 is CASCSGGGFSNSPLHF. The CDR3 bases are TGTGCCAGCTGCTCCGGGGGGGGGTTCAGTAATTCACCCCTCCACTTT.